This passage covers 28 T cell receptor beta chains from one sample sequenced in a study of cytomegalovirus exposure and HLA in healthy donors. Primers: 60 Vbeta forward and 13 Jbeta reverse. Some clones are missing from TCRdb's copy, which holds only in-frame ones; the method was immunoSEQ multiplex PCR. Among 85,000 to 120,000 clones listed, 63% were seen once. The sequencing sample was made of PBMCs. All receptors derive from a human donor in good health.

The J gene is TRBJ2-3, the V gene TRBV28; possibly TRBD2 for D (5 bases). The germline V and J ends were trimmed by 2 bases and 4 bases, with 10 bases remaining between them. CDR3 length: 14 amino acids. CDR1 is MDHEN and CDR2 is SYDVKM in the germline V gene. The CDR3: CASSLTGFPDTQYF. Written as DNA, the CDR3 is TGTGCCAGCAGTTTAACGGGGTTTCCAGATACGCAGTATTTT.

This clone was seen only once. The chain is built from TRBV15 and TRBJ1-1, with D possibly being TRBD1 (6 bases). Germline V gene lookup returns CDR1 LNHNV and CDR2 YYDKDF (reference sequence). The germline V and J ends were trimmed by 0 bases and 0 bases, with 17 bases remaining between them. This CDR3 is built from 18 residues. The CDR3 is CATSRDLPWQGLNTEAFF. The CDR3 region has the DNA TGTGCCACCAGCAGAGATCTTCCGTGGCAGGGGTTGAACACTGAAGCTTTCTTT.

The J gene is TRBJ2-1, the V gene TRBV5-1; 8 nucleotides agree with TRBD2. CDR3 length equals 15 residues. Germline loops: CDR1 SGHRS, CDR2 YFSETQ. The V gene end was trimmed by 6 bases and the J gene end by 7 bases; junction bases not matched to a gene: 12. This chain's CDR3 is CASKVGSGAGNEQFF. Here the CDR3 DNA reads TGCGCCAGCAAGGTTGGTAGCGGGGCAGGGAATGAGCAGTTCTTC. Supplemented by reference TRBV5-1 and TRBJ2-1, the full variable domain reads KAGVTQTPRYLIKTRGQQVTLSCSPISGHRSVSWYQQTPGQGLQFLFEYFSETQRNKGNFPGRFSGRQFSNSRSEMNVSTLELGDSALYLCASKVGSGAGNEQFFGPGTRLTVL.

The DNA of the CDR3 is TGTGCCAGCAGTGACTCTTCAGAGGGTAATACTGAAGCTTTCTTT. Amino acid sequence: CASSDSSEGNTEAFF. The V call is TRBV6-4, the J call TRBJ1-1; D remains ambiguous. V was cut by 0 bases and J by 5 bases, with 13 bases left in between. The CDR3 loop spans 15 amino acids. Germline CDR1 and CDR2: MRHNA and SNTAGT.

The chain employs TRBV28 and TRBJ2-1, with 15 bases lining up with TRBD2. This CDR3 has 19 amino acids. CDR1 is MDHEN and CDR2 is SYDVKM in the germline V gene. V was clipped by 2 bases and J by 5 bases; unmatched bases: 10. CDR3 nucleotides: TGTGCCAGCAGTTTAAGGAGGACTAGCGGGAGGGCCCTGAACAATGAGCAGTTCTTC. The encoded protein is CASSLRRTSGRALNNEQFF.

This clone was counted between two and nine times. The rearrangement links TRBV6-5 to TRBJ1-1; D is possibly TRBD1 (6 bases). CDR1 and CDR2 (germline): MNHEY, SVGAGI. This CDR3 is built from 14 residues. The V end lost 3 bases, the J end lost 3 bases, and 11 bases lay between the germline ends. This CDR3 reads CASSYIGQHTEAFF. CDR3 nucleotides: TGTGCCAGCAGTTATATAGGACAGCACACTGAAGCTTTCTTT.

The chain is built from TRBV6-1 and TRBJ1-2; D is unresolved. Germline CDR1 and CDR2: MNHNS and SASEGT. The CDR3 has 12 amino acids. Trimming took 7 bases from V and 8 from J, leaving 14 bases between them. The CDR3 sequence is CASNPPAGGYTF. The DNA of the CDR3 is TGTGCCAGCAACCCCCCGGCGGGGGGCTACACCTTC.

CDR3 region: CASSPGQGYPTGELFF. CDR3 DNA sequence: TGTGCCAGCAGCCCGGGACAGGGTTATCCCACCGGGGAGCTGTTTTTT. The chain carries TRBV11-3 and TRBJ2-2, with 9 bases lining up with TRBD1. Looked up from germline, CDR1 is SGHNT and CDR2 is YENEEA. The ends lost 5 bases at V and 4 bases at J; junction bases unmatched: 8. The CDR3 has 16 residues. The entire variable domain, with the rest obtained from reference TRBV11-3 and TRBJ2-2, is as follows: EAGVVQSPRYKIIEKKQPVAFWCNPISGHNTLYWYLQNLGQGPELLIRYENEEAVDDSQLPKDRFSAERLKGVDSTLKIQPAELGDSAVYLCASSPGQGYPTGELFFGEGSRLTVL.

This clone has only a few counts. This rearrangement joins TRBV19 to TRBJ2-7; 7 nucleotides agree with TRBD1. Germline CDR1 and CDR2: LNHDA and SQIVND (reference sequence). This CDR3 comprises 13 residues. Losses at the gene ends were 6 bases for V and 0 bases for J; bases not matched to a gene: 2. In nucleotides, the CDR3 is TGTGCCAGTAGCGGGACAGTCTCCTACGAGCAGTACTTC. Its protein product is CASSGTVSYEQYF.

The J gene is TRBJ1-1, the V gene TRBV4-2; D is possibly TRBD1 (6 bases). In germline, CDR1 is LGHNA, CDR2 YNFKEQ. The ends were cut back, 0 bases at V and 4 bases at J, with 18 bases in the middle. The CDR3 runs 17 residues. CDR3 sequence: CASSQDEKRGISTEAFF. The CDR3, as DNA: TGTGCCAGCAGCCAAGATGAAAAGAGGGGGATCAGCACTGAAGCTTTCTTT.

The chain couples TRBV25-1 to TRBJ1-3, with D possibly matching TRBD1 (6 bases). Germline V gene sequence: CDR1 MGHDK, CDR2 SYGVNS. CDR3 length: 16 residues. Trimming pared 5 bases from V and 3 bases from J, leaving 17 bases between. CDR3 amino acids: CASSPYGGGRGNTIYF. CDR3 coding DNA: TGTGCCAGCAGTCCCTATGGGGGGGGCCGTGGAAACACCATATATTTT. The entire variable domain, with the rest obtained from reference TRBV25-1 and TRBJ1-3, is as follows: EADIYQTPRYLVIGTGKKITLECSQTMGHDKMYWYQQDPGMELHLIHYSYGVNSTEKGDLSSESTVSRIRTEHFPLTLESARPSHTSQYLCASSPYGGGRGNTIYFGEGSWLTVV.

This chain uses TRBV4-1 with TRBJ2-1; 12 nucleotides match TRBD2. Germline trimming cut 5 bases from V and 3 bases from J; bases unmatched to any gene: 5. The CDR3 has 16 amino acids. The V gene's germline CDR1 is MGHRA and CDR2 YSYEKL. The CDR3 DNA is TGCGCCAGCAGCGACAAGACTAGCGGGAGCTACAATGAGCAGTTCTTC. Its protein is CASSDKTSGSYNEQFF.

The V and J genes are TRBV30 and TRBJ2-1, with unresolved D. This CDR3 region has 12 residues. Per germline, CDR1 GTSNPN and CDR2 SVGIG (reference sequence). V lost 0 bases, J lost 6 bases, and 6 bases lay in between. CDR3 DNA: TGTGCCTGGAGTGTAACGAGCAATGAGCAGTTCTTC. This sequence encodes CAWSVTSNEQFF.

The V call is TRBV6-1, the J call TRBJ2-3, with TRBD2 matching over 12 bases. The CDR3 runs 15 residues. V shed 5 bases, J shed 4 bases, and the junction held 4 bases outside the gene matches. The germline V gene encodes CDR1 MNHNS and CDR2 SASEGT. CDR3 loop: CASSLTSGSPDTQYF. CDR3 nucleotide sequence: TGTGCCAGCAGTCTGACTAGCGGGAGCCCAGATACGCAGTATTTT.

The rearrangement uses TRBV28 and TRBJ2-1; 7 positions match TRBD1. The V segment lost 5 bases and the J segment 0 bases; nucleotides outside the gene matches: 4. Germline V gives CDR1 MDHEN, CDR2 SYDVKM. The CDR3 is 15 residues long. Here the CDR3 DNA reads TGTGCCAGCAGTGCGACAGGGAGCTCCTACAATGAGCAGTTCTTC. Translated: CASSATGSSYNEQFF.

The rearrangement joins TRBV9 to TRBJ2-4, with 7 bases lining up with TRBD2. Unmatched junction bases numbered 7, after V lost 7 bases and J lost 3 bases. The length of the CDR3 is 14 residues. From germline, CDR1 is SGDLS and CDR2 YYNGEE. CDR3 in amino acids: CASCPGGGKNIQYF. CDR3 coding DNA: TGTGCCAGCTGTCCTGGGGGGGGCAAAAACATTCAGTACTTC. The variable domain in full, completed from reference TRBV9 and TRBJ2-4, reads DSGVTQTPKHLITATGQRVTLRCSPRSGDLSVYWYQQSLDQGLQFLIQYYNGEERAKGNILERFSAQQFPDLHSELNLSSLELGDSALYFCASCPGGGKNIQYFGAGTRLSVL.

The chain couples TRBV4-1 to TRBJ2-1; D unresolved. The V gene's germline CDR1 is MGHRA and CDR2 YSYEKL. The CDR3 is 16 residues long. V was clipped by 2 bases and J by 0 bases, with 11 bases between them. The CDR3 coding sequence is TGCGCCAGCAGCCAACTGAGCCAAAGCTCCTACAATGAGCAGTTCTTC. This gives the protein CASSQLSQSSYNEQFF.

The chain combines TRBV11-2 with TRBJ2-7; 7 bases fit TRBD1. Losses at the gene ends were 1 base for V and 13 bases for J; bases not matched to a gene: 4. The CDR3 is 11 amino acids. The germline gives CDR1 SGHAT, CDR2 FQNNGV. In DNA, the CDR3 is TGTGCCAGCAGCTTAGGACAGGGTCATTACTTC. Translated, it gives CASSLGQGHYF.

This clone has only a few counts. The chain joins TRBV6-5 to TRBJ1-5; 7 nucleotides agree with TRBD1. After removal of 6 bases from V and 7 bases from J, the junction contained 12 bases not matched to a gene. The germline V gene encodes CDR1 MNHEY and CDR2 SVGAGI. This CDR3 is 15 amino acids long. In DNA form, the CDR3 reads TGTGCCAGCAGCCCTCGACAGGGAACCAACCAGCCCCAGCATTTT. This encodes CASSPRQGTNQPQHF.

This clone was counted a few times. This chain connects TRBV19 to TRBJ1-2; 11 bases agree with TRBD1. J lost 4 bases, V lost 9 bases, and 10 bases had no gene match. This CDR3 has 15 amino acids. Germline V CDR1 and CDR2: LNHDA, SQIVND (reference sequence). The CDR3 DNA sequence: TGTGCCAGCAGGACGGGACAGGGGGTATTCTATGGCTACACCTTC. Amino acid sequence: CASRTGQGVFYGYTF.

Concerning this clone: Mismatch with germline at one junction end may stem from a read error. The rearrangement joins TRBV19 to TRBJ2-7, with 7 bases aligning to TRBD1. Germline CDR1 and CDR2: LNHDA and SQIVND (reference sequence). The CDR3 totals 14 residues. The CDR3 DNA follows: TGTGCCAGTAGTATGACAGGGAACATGTACGGGCAGTACTTC. Translated: CASSMTGNMYGQYF. Variable domain in full (rest from reference TRBV19 and TRBJ2-7): DGGITQSPKYLFRKEGQNVTLSCEQNLNHDAMYWYRQDPGQGLRLIYYSQIVNDFQKGDIAEGYSVSREKKESFPLTVTSAQKNPTAFYLCASSMTGNMYGQYFGPGTRLTVT.

This clone was seen just once. The V call is TRBV19, the J call TRBJ2-3; perhaps TRBD2 as D (5 bases). From germline, CDR1 is LNHDA and CDR2 SQIVND (reference sequence). The length of the CDR3 is 14 residues. The germline V and J ends were trimmed by 5 bases and 4 bases, with 13 bases remaining between them. CDR3 sequence: CASSGRGYADTQYF. CDR3 nucleotides: TGTGCCAGTAGTGGGAGAGGGTACGCAGATACGCAGTATTTT.

Remarks on this clone: Different DNA sequences within this sample yield the same CDR3. The chain joins TRBV25-1 to TRBJ2-7; D perhaps matches TRBD2 (6 bases). The length of the CDR3 is 16 residues. The V gene's germline CDR1 is MGHDK and CDR2 SYGVNS. The V end was cut by 3 bases, the J end by 5 bases, with 20 bases between. Here the CDR3 DNA reads TGTGCCAGCAGTGAGCGTGGTGGCGGGATTCTGAACGAGCAGTACTTC. Translating gives CASSERGGGILNEQYF.

J is TRBJ2-7 and V is TRBV9, with TRBD2 as a possible D gene (5 bases). The V end was cut by 0 bases, the J end by 3 bases, with 13 bases between. CDR1 SGDLS and CDR2 YYNGEE come from the germline V gene. The CDR3 is 15 amino acids. The CDR3 sequence is CASSVDGSSFYEQYF. In DNA, the CDR3 is TGTGCCAGCAGCGTAGATGGGTCTAGCTTCTACGAGCAGTACTTC.

V usage is TRBV11-3 and J usage is TRBJ2-1; 11 nucleotides line up with TRBD2. The length of the CDR3 is 15 residues. Trimming at V came to 5 bases and at J to 3 bases, leaving 3 bases not matched to a gene. Germline CDR1 SGHNT, CDR2 YENEEA. This CDR3 is CASSVGLADYNEQFF. The DNA for the CDR3 is TGTGCCAGCAGCGTGGGACTAGCGGACTACAATGAGCAGTTCTTC.

The J gene is TRBJ2-5, the V gene TRBV18; D possibly corresponds to TRBD1 (6 bases). Germline V CDR1 and CDR2: KGHSH, LQKENI. The CDR3 is 15 residues long. The germline V and J ends were trimmed by 6 bases and 4 bases, with 18 bases remaining between them. The CDR3 spells CASSPPLGAGETQYF. The CDR3 bases are TGTGCCAGCTCGCCGCCTCTGGGGGCGGGAGAGACCCAGTACTTC. Using reference TRBV18 and TRBJ2-5 for the parts outside the CDR3, the full variable domain is NAGVMQNPRHLVRRRGQEARLRCSPMKGHSHVYWYRQLPEEGLKFMVYLQKENIIDESGMPKERFSAEFPKEGPSILRIQQVVRGDSAAYFCASSPPLGAGETQYFGPGTRLLVL.

J is TRBJ2-7 and V is TRBV30; TRBD2 agrees at 9 bases. V lost 0 bases, J lost 3 bases, and 6 bases stayed unmatched. The germline CDR1 and CDR2 sequences are GTSNPN and SVGIG (reference sequence). This CDR3 comprises 15 residues. CDR3 nucleotide sequence: TGTGCCTGGAGTGTAGATGGTAGCGGGAGCTACGAGCAGTACTTC. Its translation: CAWSVDGSGSYEQYF.

The rearrangement links TRBV7-9 to TRBJ2-1, with D possibly being TRBD2 (5 bases). CDR1 is SEHNR and CDR2 is FQNEAQ in the germline V gene (reference sequence). V lost 1 base and J 1 base, leaving 8 bases between the germline ends. The CDR3 is made up of 15 amino acids. As DNA, the CDR3 is TGTGCCAGCAGCTTAGTCGCGGGTTCCTACAATGAGCAGTTCTTC. Protein sequence: CASSLVAGSYNEQFF.